The clone carrying this T cell receptor (beta chain) was recorded many times. Its antigen is still unknown. V lost 0 bases to trimming and J lost 3 bases, with 11 bases between them. The germline gives CDR1 SGHRS, CDR2 YFSETQ. This CDR3 has 15 residues. This record belongs to a study of breast tumors, draining lymph nodes, adjacent tissues. Study findings and constraints: Tumor and nontumor repertoires were significantly more similar in luminal-like than in basal-like breast cancer. Tumors had less TCR diversity than lymph nodes, more than nontumor tissue.

TCRdb re-derived calls from the multiplex PCR reads in MiXCR, one entry per CDR3 protein. The table lists 120,000 to 150,000 distinct CDR3 sequences, about 33% of them singletons. Axillary draining lymph nodes of breast cancer patients supplied the node samples. The chain carries TRBV5-1 and TRBJ2-3; D possibly corresponds to TRBD2 (7 bases). The clonotype originates from a female donor with breast cancer. Some clones in this sample may be carry-over from other donors' samples. Sequencing was performed on axillary lymph node tissue. The CDR3: CASSLVGGATDTQYF. The CDR3, as DNA: TGCGCCAGCAGCTTGGTAGGGGGGGCGACAGATACGCAGTATTTT.